Below, one T cell receptor (beta chain) is given with its context. The CDR3 is 14 amino acids. CDR1 is LGHDT, CDR2 YNNKEL, per germline (reference sequence). Trimming took 0 bases from V and 9 from J, leaving 14 bases between them. The record originates from a study of blood T cell repertoires in COVID-19. Study-wide background: Spain, Italy and the United States supplied samples that represented acute and convalescent COVID-19. The cDNA or gDNA used as material had been derived from T cells, B-cell-depleted T cells, or PBMCs.

Produced via immunoSEQ multiplex PCR; TCRdb's table is partial and in-frame only. The repertoire has about 150,000 clones, roughly 80% of them found once; the top ten carry over 8.5%. The specimen was peripheral blood. The chain joins TRBV3-1 (or the pseudogene TRBV3-2) to TRBJ2-5; D gene ambiguous. The clonotype originates from a middle-aged man with active or convalescent COVID-19. CDR3 sequence reads: CASSQDVVAYAQYF. The CDR3 coding sequence is TGTGCCAGCAGCCAAGACGTGGTAGCATACGCCCAGTACTTC.